This TCR beta chain was found in a study of CD8+CD57+ T cells in acquired aplastic anemia. Study-level information: On average, sorted CD4+ and CD8+ cells gave approximately 3 ug of DNA. For CD4+ cells, healthy donors had an average of approximately 11 million reads. Findings and limits, study-wide: Controls and patients did not differ significantly in CD8+ Simpson's diversity.

The template for TCR beta VDJ and CDR3 sequence profiling was genomic DNA. MiXCR, applied by TCRdb to the reads, yields one record per CDR3 protein. Here the sample spans 80,000 or so distinct CDR3 sequences, around 42% being singletons. About this clonotype itself: What it binds is not known.

The germline V and J ends were trimmed by 2 bases and 3 bases, with 13 bases remaining between them. There are 16 residues in the CDR3. From germline, CDR1 is MNHEY and CDR2 SMNVEV (reference sequence). The genes are TRBV27 and TRBJ2-2, with D perhaps TRBD1 (6 bases). The specimen was sorted CD4+, CD8+, or CD8+CD57+ T cells (not recorded which) from PBMCs. The sequence was collected from a human donor in good health, serving as a control. The CDR3 coding sequence is TGTGCCAGCAGTTTAGCCCAGGGGCGGTACACCGGGGAGCTGTTTTTT. Protein product: CASSLAQGRYTGELFF.